This TCR beta chain was recovered during a study of T cells in Graves' hyperthyroidism and ophthalmopathy. A few counts support this clonotype. Relative to the germline gene, one junction end is altered; a read error may explain this. Regions amplified from RNA transcripts were the TCR beta CDR3 regions. The HTBI primer set was used in a first-round RT-PCR of the TCR CDR3. From the multiplex PCR reads, TCRdb called clonotypes with MiXCR, one entry per CDR3 protein. Found here are 350,000 to 400,000 distinct CDR3 sequences, 14% to 15% of them singletons; the top ten hold 30% to 35%. The germline gives CDR1 KGHSH, CDR2 LQKENI. The CDR3 length is 11 residues.

This sequence was found in a woman in her 30s with Graves' hyperthyroidism. Source material: blood. This rearrangement joins TRBV18 to TRBJ2-7; D unclear. Written as DNA, the CDR3 is TGTGCCAGCTCACTAAACTACGAGCGGTACTTC. This translates into CASSLNYERYF. The full variable domain, completed using reference TRBV18 and TRBJ2-7, is NAGVMQNPRHLVRRRGQEARLRCSPMKGHSHVYWYRQLPEEGLKFMVYLQKENIIDESGMPKERFSAEFPKEGPSILRIQQVVRGDSAAYFCASSLNYERYFGPGTRLTVT.